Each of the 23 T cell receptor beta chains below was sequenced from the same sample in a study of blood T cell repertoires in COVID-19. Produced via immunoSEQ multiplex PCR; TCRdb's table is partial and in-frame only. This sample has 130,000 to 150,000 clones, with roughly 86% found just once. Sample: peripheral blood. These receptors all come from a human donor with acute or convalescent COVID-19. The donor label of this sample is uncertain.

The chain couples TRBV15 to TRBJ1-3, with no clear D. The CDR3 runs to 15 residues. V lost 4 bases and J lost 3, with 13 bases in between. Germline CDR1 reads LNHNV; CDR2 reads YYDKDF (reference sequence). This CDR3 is CATSNRGMGGNTIYF. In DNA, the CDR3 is TGTGCCACCAGCAATCGGGGAATGGGTGGAAACACCATATATTTT.

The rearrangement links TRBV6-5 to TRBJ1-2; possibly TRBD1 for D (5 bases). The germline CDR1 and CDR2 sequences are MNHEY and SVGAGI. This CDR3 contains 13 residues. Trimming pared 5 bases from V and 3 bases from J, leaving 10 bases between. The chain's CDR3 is CASSKGYDYGYTF. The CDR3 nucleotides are TGTGCCAGCAGTAAGGGGTACGACTATGGCTACACCTTC.

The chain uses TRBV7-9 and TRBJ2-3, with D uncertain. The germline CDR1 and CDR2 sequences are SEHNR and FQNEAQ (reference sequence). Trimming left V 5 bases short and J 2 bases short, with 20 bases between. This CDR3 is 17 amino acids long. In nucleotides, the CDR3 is TGTGCCAGCAGCCCCCCACCCCTCGGAGAGACCACAGATACGCAGTATTTT. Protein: CASSPPPLGETTDTQYF.

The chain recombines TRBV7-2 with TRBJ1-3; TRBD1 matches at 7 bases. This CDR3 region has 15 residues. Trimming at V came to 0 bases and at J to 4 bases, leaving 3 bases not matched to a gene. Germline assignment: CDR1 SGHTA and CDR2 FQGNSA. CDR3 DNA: TGTGCCAGCAGCTTAGCATACAGGGGAGGAAACACCATATATTTT. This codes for CASSLAYRGGNTIYF.

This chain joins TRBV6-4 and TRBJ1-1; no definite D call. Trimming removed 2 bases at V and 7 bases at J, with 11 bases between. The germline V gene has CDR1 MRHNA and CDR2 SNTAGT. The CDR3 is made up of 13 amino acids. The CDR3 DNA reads TGTGCCAGCAGTGACAGCGGCCGGCTTGAAGCTTTCTTT. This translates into CASSDSGRLEAFF.

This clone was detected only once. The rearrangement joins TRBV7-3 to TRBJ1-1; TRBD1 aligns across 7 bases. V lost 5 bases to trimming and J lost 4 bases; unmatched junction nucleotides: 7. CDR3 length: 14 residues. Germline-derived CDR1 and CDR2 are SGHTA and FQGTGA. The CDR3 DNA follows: TGTGCCAGCAGCCCCCGGCCAGGGGGCACTGAAGCTTTCTTT. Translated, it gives CASSPRPGGTEAFF.

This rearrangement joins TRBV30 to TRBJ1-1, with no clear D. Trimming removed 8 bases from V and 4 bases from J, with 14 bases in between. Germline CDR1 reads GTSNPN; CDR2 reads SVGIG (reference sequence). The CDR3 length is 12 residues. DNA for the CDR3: TGTGCCCCGGAAAGTAGGAGCACTGAAGCTTTCTTT. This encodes CAPESRSTEAFF.

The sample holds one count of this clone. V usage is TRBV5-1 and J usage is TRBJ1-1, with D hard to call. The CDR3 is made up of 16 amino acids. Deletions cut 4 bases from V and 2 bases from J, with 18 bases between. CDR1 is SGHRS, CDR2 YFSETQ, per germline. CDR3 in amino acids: CASSPSSGQLNTEAFF. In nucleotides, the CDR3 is TGCGCCAGCAGCCCTTCATCTGGGCAGTTAAACACTGAAGCTTTCTTT.

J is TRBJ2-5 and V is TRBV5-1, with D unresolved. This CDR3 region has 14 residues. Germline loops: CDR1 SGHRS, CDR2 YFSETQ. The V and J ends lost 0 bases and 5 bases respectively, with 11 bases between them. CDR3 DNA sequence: TGCGCCAGCAGCTTGGGCGCTGGTTACGAGACCCAGTACTTC. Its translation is CASSLGAGYETQYF.

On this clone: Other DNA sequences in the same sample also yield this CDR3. CDR3 coding DNA: TGTGCCAGCAGCTTAAGTGGCGGGGGAACCGGGGAGCTGTTTTTT. The encoded protein is CASSLSGGGTGELFF. The rearrangement uses TRBV7-3 and TRBJ2-2; 7 bases are a match to TRBD2. The CDR3 has 15 amino acids. The V gene's germline CDR1 is SGHTA and CDR2 FQGTGA. The V segment lost 1 base and the J segment 5 bases; nucleotides outside the gene matches: 4.

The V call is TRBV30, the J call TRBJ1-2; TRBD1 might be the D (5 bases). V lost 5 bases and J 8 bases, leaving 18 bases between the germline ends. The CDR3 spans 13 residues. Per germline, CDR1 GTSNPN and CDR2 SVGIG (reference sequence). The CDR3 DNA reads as TGTGCCTGGGAGGTGTTGGGGCAGATCGGCTACACCTTC. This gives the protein CAWEVLGQIGYTF.

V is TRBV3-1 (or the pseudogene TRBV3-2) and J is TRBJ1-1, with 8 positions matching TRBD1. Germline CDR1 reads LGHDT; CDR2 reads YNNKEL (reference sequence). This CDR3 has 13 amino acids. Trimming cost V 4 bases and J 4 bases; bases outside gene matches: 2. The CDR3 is CASSRTGGTEAFF. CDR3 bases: TGTGCCAGCAGCCGAACAGGGGGCACTGAAGCTTTCTTT.

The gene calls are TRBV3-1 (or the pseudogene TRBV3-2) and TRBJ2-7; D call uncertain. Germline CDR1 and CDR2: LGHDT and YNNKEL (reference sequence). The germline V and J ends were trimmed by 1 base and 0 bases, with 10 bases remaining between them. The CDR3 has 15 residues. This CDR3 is CASSQGAVSSYEQYF. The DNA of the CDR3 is TGTGCCAGCAGCCAAGGGGCAGTTAGCTCCTACGAGCAGTACTTC.

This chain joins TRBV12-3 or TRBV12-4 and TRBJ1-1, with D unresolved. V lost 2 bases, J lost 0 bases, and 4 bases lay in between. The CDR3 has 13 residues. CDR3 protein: CASSLKLNTEAFF. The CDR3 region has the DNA TGTGCCAGCAGTTTAAAGCTGAACACTGAAGCTTTCTTT.

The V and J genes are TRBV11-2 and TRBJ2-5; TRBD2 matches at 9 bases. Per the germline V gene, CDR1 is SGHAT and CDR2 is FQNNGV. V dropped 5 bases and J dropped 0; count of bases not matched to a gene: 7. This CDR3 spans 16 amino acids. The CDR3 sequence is CASSLRLAEYQETQYF. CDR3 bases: TGTGCCAGCAGCCTAAGACTAGCGGAGTACCAAGAGACCCAGTACTTC.

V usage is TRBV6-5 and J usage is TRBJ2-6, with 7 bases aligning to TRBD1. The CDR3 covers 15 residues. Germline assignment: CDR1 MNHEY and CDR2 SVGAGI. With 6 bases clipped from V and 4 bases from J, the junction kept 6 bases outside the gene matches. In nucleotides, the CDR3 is TGTGCCAGCAGCCACAGGGGAGCAGGGGCCAACGTCCTGACTTTC. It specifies CASSHRGAGANVLTF.

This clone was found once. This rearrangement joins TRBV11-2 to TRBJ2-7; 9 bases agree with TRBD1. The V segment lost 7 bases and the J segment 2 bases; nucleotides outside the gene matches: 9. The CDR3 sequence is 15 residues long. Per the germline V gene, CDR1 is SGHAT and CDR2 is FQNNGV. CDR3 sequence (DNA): TGTGCCAGCACCCCAGGGACAGGGACTACCTACGAGCAGTACTTC. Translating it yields CASTPGTGTTYEQYF.

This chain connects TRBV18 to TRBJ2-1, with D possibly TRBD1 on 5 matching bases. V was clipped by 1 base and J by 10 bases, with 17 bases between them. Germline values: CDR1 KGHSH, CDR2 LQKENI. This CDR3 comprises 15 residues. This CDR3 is CASSPQQGTGREQFF. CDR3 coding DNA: TGTGCCAGCTCACCACAGCAGGGTACGGGTCGGGAGCAGTTCTTC.

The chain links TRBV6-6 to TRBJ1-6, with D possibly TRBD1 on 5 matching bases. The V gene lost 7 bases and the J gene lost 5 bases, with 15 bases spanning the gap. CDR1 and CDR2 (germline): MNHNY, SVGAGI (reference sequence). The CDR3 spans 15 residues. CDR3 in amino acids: CASNQEGGDNSPLHF. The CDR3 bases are TGTGCCAGCAATCAGGAGGGAGGGGATAATTCACCCCTCCACTTT.

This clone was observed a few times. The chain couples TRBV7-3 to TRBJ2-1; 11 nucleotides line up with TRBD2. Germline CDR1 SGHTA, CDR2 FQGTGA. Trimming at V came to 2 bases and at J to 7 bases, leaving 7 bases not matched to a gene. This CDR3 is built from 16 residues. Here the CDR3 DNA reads TGTGCCAGCAGCTTAGGTATTAGCGGGGGGGCGAATGAGCAGTTCTTC. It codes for CASSLGISGGANEQFF.

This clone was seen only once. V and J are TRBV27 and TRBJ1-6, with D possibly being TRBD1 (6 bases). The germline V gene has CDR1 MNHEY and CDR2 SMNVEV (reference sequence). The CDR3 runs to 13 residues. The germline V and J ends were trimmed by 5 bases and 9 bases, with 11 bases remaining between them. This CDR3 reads CASSTHRVSPLHF. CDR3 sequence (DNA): TGTGCCAGCAGTACCCACAGGGTTTCACCCCTCCACTTT.

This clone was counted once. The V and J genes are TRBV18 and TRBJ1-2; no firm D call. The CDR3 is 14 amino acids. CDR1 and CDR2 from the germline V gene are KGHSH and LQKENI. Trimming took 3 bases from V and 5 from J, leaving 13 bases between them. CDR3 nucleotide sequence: TGTGCCAGCTCACCCTCAAAGACACCATATGGCTACACCTTC. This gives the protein CASSPSKTPYGYTF.

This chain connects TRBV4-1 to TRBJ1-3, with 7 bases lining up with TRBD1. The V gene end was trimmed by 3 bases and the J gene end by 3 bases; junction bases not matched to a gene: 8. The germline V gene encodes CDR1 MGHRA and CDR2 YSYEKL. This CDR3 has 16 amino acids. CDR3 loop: CASSHVLTGVGNTIYF. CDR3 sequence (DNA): TGCGCCAGCAGCCATGTACTCACAGGGGTTGGAAACACCATATATTTT.